The T cell receptor beta chain under discussion was sequenced for a study of T cells after yellow fever vaccination. CDR1 SGDLS and CDR2 YYNGEE come from the germline V gene. 11 amino acids form the CDR3, both terminal residues included. TCRdb re-analysed the 5' RACE reads in MiXCR, keeping a single row per CDR3 protein. The sample includes roughly 330,000 distinct CDR3 sequences, 6.8% of them seen just once. This clonotype was observed many times. The conserved phenylalanine or tryptophan normally closing the CDR3 is absent here, so this likely arose from a read error. The DNA is omitted, as the CDR3 cannot be located on it reliably, and the CDR3 follows TCRdb's listing.

This TCR derives from a man aged 18 to 29 who received the YFV17D yellow fever vaccine. The chain carries TRBV9 and TRBJ2-5; the tabulated D call, TRBD2, remains unverified against the DNA. This sample comprised PBMCs, obtained about 41 days after the first yellow fever vaccination. CDR3 residues: CASSTRVASFL.